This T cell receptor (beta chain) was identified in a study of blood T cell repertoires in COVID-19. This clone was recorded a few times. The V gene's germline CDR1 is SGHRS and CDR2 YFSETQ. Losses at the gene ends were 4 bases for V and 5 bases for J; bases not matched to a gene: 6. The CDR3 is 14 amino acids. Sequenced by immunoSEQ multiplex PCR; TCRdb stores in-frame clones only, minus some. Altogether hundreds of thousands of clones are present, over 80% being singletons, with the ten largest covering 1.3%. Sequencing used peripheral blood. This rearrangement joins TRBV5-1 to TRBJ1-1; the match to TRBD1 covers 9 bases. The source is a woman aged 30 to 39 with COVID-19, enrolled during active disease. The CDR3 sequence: CASSTGQGWTEAFF. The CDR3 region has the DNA TGCGCCAGCAGCACCGGACAGGGGTGGACTGAAGCTTTCTTT. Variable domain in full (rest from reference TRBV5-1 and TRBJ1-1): KAGVTQTPRYLIKTRGQQVTLSCSPISGHRSVSWYQQTPGQGLQFLFEYFSETQRNKGNFPGRFSGRQFSNSRSEMNVSTLELGDSALYLCASSTGQGWTEAFFGQGTRLTVV.